This T cell receptor beta chain was profiled in a study of response to subunit inactivated influenza vaccine. General observations from the study: There was a suggestion from the authors that each seasonal influenza vaccination recruits few new T cells.

TCRdb re-derived calls from the RT-PCR reads in MiXCR, one entry per CDR3 protein. This sample has about 500,000 distinct CDR3 sequences, with about 15% found just once. This clonotype was observed a handful of times. Its antigen is still unknown. This receptor was identified in a man aged 50-75 years who received an inactivated influenza vaccine. Sequencing used CD4+ T cells sorted from PBMCs, obtained roughly 24 months after vaccination.

Here the CDR3 reads CASSLSRGGHQPQHF. The CDR3 DNA reads TGTGCCAGCAGTTTAAGCAGGGGCGGGCATCAGCCCCAGCATTTT. This chain joins TRBV12-3 or TRBV12-4 and TRBJ1-5; possibly TRBD1 for D (6 bases). Between the trimmed V and J ends, which lost 2 bases and 5 bases, there was a span of 13 bases. This CDR3 comprises 15 residues.